This T cell receptor beta chain was sequenced during a study of cytomegalovirus exposure and HLA in healthy donors. Study-wide results and caveats: Several of the most significant clusters appeared linked to common viral pathogens, based on a later analysis.

Concerning this clone itself: The target antigen is unknown.

Amplification used 60 Vbeta primers and 13 Jbeta primers. Clones were read by immunoSEQ multiplex PCR, and TCRdb kept only the in-frame ones, dropping some. The sample holds around 160,000 clones; around 76% are singletons and the top ten take less than 1.2%. The clonotype comes from a woman in her forties in good health and CMV-seronegative. Input material: PBMCs.

CDR3 residues: CASSLMGAEETQYF. The CDR3 DNA follows: TGTGCCAGCAGTTTGATGGGGGCGGAGGAGACCCAGTACTTC. The rearrangement joins TRBV27 to TRBJ2-5, with D possibly TRBD1 on 6 matching bases. Trimming cost V 3 bases and J 5 bases, with 13 bases left between them. The CDR3 spans 14 residues. Germline loops: CDR1 MNHEY, CDR2 SMNVEV (reference sequence).